This T cell receptor (beta chain) was obtained from a study of Ad26.COV2.S vaccination and SARS-CoV-2 variants. Across the study: The study gave Ad26.COV2.S intramuscularly, once or twice 56 days apart.

The table came from immunoSEQ multiplex PCR; TCRdb's copy has only in-frame clones and leaves some out. This table holds about 400,000 clones, around four fifths found once. V lost 3 bases, J lost 4 bases, and 6 bases lay in between. This CDR3 is 13 amino acids long. Per the germline V gene, CDR1 is KGHSH and CDR2 is LQKENI. This sample's treatment: 15 to 20 received Ad26.COV2.S at low or high dose, single or two shots; several received placebo; per-sample allocation not given. Each sample was drawn 63 days after the first injection (of vaccine or placebo). Aged 18-55 years, donor was enrolled in Boston in the early 2020s. Expression of Wuhan-strain SARS-CoV-2 spike came from the Ad26 vector that formed the vaccine.

The chain carries TRBV18 and TRBJ1-4; D remains unclear. The source is a person aged 18-65 years who received the Ad26.COV2.S COVID-19 vaccine or a placebo. Material: peripheral blood, obtained in a trial of Ad26.COV2.S vaccine versus placebo. CDR3 DNA sequence: TGTGCCAGCTCACCGGGAAGTAATGAAAAACTGTTTTTT. Amino acids: CASSPGSNEKLFF.